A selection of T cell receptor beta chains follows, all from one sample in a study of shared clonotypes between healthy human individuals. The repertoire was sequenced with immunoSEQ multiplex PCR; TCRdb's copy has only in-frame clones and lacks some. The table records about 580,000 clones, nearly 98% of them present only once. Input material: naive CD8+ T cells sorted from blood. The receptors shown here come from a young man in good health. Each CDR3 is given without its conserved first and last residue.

ASSSGTGSYNEQF | TRBV27
ASSVQNTGELF | TRBV27
ASSPGTGNIQY | TRBV7-9
ASSQGPRAEGEQY | TRBV4-1
ASSVKSKSQSRANVLT | TRBV19
ASSRLGYSEQF | TRBV7-9
ASSWSGNSYNEQF | TRBV5-1
ASSLPGETQY | TRBV28
ASSVADRAPNTEAF | TRBV9
ASSPRGGSTDTQY | TRBV4-1
ASRGQLNTEAF | TRBV10-2